The 17 T cell receptor beta chains below were found in one sample sequenced in a study of Graves' ophthalmopathy and Graves' hyperthyroidism. Beta-chain TCR CDR3 regions were amplified from RNA transcripts. HTBI primers were used in a first-round RT-PCR, which preceded a second-round multiplex PCR. MiXCR, applied by TCRdb to the multiplex PCR reads, yields one record per CDR3 protein. The top ten clones hold roughly 11% of a sample with some 1.1 million distinct CDR3 sequences, about 36% of them seen once. Sequences were obtained from peripheral blood or thyroid tissue (not recorded which). The receptors originated from an adult man with Graves' hyperthyroidism.

The V gene is TRBV7-9, the J gene TRBJ1-1, with 9 bases lining up with TRBD1. The CDR3 is 13 residues long. J was trimmed by 7 bases and V by 4 bases; bases with no gene match: 4. Germline V gene data show CDR1 as SEHNR and CDR2 as FQNEAQ (reference sequence). The CDR3 region is CASSWTGDNEAFF. The CDR3 bases are TGTGCCAGCAGCTGGACAGGGGATAATGAAGCTTTCTTT.

This clonotype occurred a few times. The J gene is TRBJ2-7, the V gene TRBV28, with D hard to call. This CDR3 region has 13 residues. Germline V gene data show CDR1 as MDHEN and CDR2 as SYDVKM. Between the trimmed V and J ends, which lost 6 bases and 2 bases, there was a span of 11 bases. For the CDR3, the DNA is TGTGCCAGCAGAGATCTTACGACCTACGAGCAGTACTTC. Protein sequence: CASRDLTTYEQYF.

The genes are TRBV29-1 and TRBJ1-1; D is unresolved. Per the germline V gene, CDR1 is SQVTM and CDR2 is ANQGSEA. V lost 8 bases and J 1 base, leaving 14 bases between the germline ends. This CDR3 comprises 13 residues. The CDR3 DNA follows: TGCAGCAGTTTACGGGCGGCGAACACTGAAGCTTTCTTT. It translates to CSSLRAANTEAFF.

This clonotype was recorded at least ten times. The chain joins TRBV10-3 to TRBJ1-6, with 7 bases aligning to TRBD1. The germline V gene encodes CDR1 ENHRY and CDR2 SYGVKD. CDR3 length equals 12 residues. Trimming at V came to 6 bases and at J to 7 bases, leaving 0 bases not matched to a gene. In DNA form, the CDR3 reads TGTGCCATCAGGACAGGGAATTCACCCCTCCACTTT. Translated: CAIRTGNSPLHF.

In this sample, this clonotype turned up a few times. The chain links TRBV7-9 to TRBJ2-7; D may be TRBD2 (6 bases). V gave up 3 bases and J gave up 6 bases, with 12 bases separating them. CDR3 length: 13 residues. Germline V lookup: CDR1 SEHNR, CDR2 FQNEAQ (reference sequence). The CDR3 bases are TGTGCCAGCAGCTTTGGAGGGATCAGCGAGCAGTACTTC. Amino acids: CASSFGGISEQYF.

The J gene is TRBJ1-5, the V gene TRBV20-1, with D hard to call. V lost 1 base and J 5 bases, leaving 9 bases between the germline ends. This CDR3 contains 13 residues. The V gene's germline CDR1 is DFQATT and CDR2 SNEGSKA (reference sequence). CDR3 protein: CSARAAVDQPQHF. CDR3 coding DNA: TGCAGTGCTAGAGCGGCAGTGGATCAGCCCCAGCATTTT.

This clonotype was picked up a small number of times. The chain couples TRBV5-1 to TRBJ2-2; D may match TRBD1 or TRBD2 (6 bases each). The V end lost 7 bases, the J end lost 0 bases, and 16 bases lay between the germline ends. The germline V gene encodes CDR1 SGHRS and CDR2 YFSETQ. The CDR3 runs 16 residues. CDR3 sequence (DNA): TGCGCCAGCCTGGGGGGCGGCGAGTCGAACACCGGGGAGCTGTTTTTT. It specifies CASLGGGESNTGELFF.

This clonotype occurred once. The chain uses TRBV9 and TRBJ2-5; TRBD1 is a possible D gene (6 bases). Deletions cut 3 bases from V and 9 bases from J, with 18 bases between. The CDR3 is made up of 14 amino acids. CDR1 is SGDLS, CDR2 YYNGEE, per germline. CDR3 sequence (DNA): TGTGCCAGCAGCGCTCAGGGGAGCAATCAGCCCCAGTACTTC. It translates to CASSAQGSNQPQYF.

In the case of this clonotype: This could be a read error, since a much larger clone is one nucleotide away. The chain recombines TRBV20-1 with TRBJ2-5; a possible D gene is TRBD2 (7 bases). There are 16 residues in the CDR3. The germline CDR1 and CDR2 sequences are DFQATT and SNEGSKA (reference sequence). V was trimmed by 4 bases and J by 5 bases, leaving 23 bases between them. The CDR3 is CSAKPGGGRVWETQYF. CDR3 bases: TGCAGTGCTAAACCTGGCGGGGGCCGGGTCTGGGAGACCCAGTACTTC.

CDR3 amino acids: CASILAGGRGSPLHF. CDR3 in DNA: TGTGCCAGCATCCTCGCCGGGGGTAGAGGTTCACCCCTCCACTTT. The genes are TRBV11-2 and TRBJ1-6; the D gene is possibly TRBD1 (5 bases). The ends were cut back, 7 bases at V and 9 bases at J, with 19 bases in the middle. CDR1 is SGHAT, CDR2 FQNNGV, per germline. CDR3 length: 15 amino acids.

This clonotype was seen ten or more times. The J gene is TRBJ2-5, the V gene TRBV5-4; possible D gene TRBD2, 6 bases. V was trimmed by 9 bases and J by 0 bases, leaving 12 bases between them. The germline V gene encodes CDR1 SGHNT and CDR2 YYREEE (reference sequence). The CDR3 is made up of 13 amino acids. CDR3 DNA: TGTGCCATGCGGGGAAAACACCAAGAGACCCAGTACTTC. This gives the protein CAMRGKHQETQYF.

This clonotype showed up many times. This chain uses TRBV20-1 with TRBJ1-1; the D is unclear. The germline gives CDR1 DFQATT, CDR2 SNEGSKA (reference sequence). Trimming took off 3 bases at V and 13 bases at J, with 15 bases between the two ends. CDR3 length: 11 residues. The CDR3 sequence: CSARASSPGFF. The CDR3 DNA follows: TGCAGTGCTAGGGCAAGCTCCCCTGGTTTCTTT.

This clonotype was found a few times. V is TRBV18 and J is TRBJ1-1; D unclear. Trimming stripped 6 bases from V and 4 bases from J, with 18 bases between. The CDR3 extends over 15 amino acids. Germline V CDR1 and CDR2: KGHSH, LQKENI. The CDR3 DNA follows: TGTGCCAGCTCCCCTTCTGGGGTTCGGAGCACTGAAGCTTTCTTT. Translating it yields CASSPSGVRSTEAFF.

The rearrangement links TRBV10-2 to TRBJ2-2, with no clear D. Germline loops: CDR1 WSHSY, CDR2 SAAADI. The V end lost 6 bases, the J end lost 8 bases, and 16 bases lay between the germline ends. There are 14 residues in the CDR3. In nucleotides, the CDR3 is TGCGCCAGCAGCGAGCTACCGACGTGGGGGGAGCTGTTTTTT. It yields the protein CASSELPTWGELFF.

V is TRBV3-1 and J is TRBJ1-2, with D hard to call. Germline V gene sequence: CDR1 LGHDT, CDR2 YNNKEL (reference sequence). Trimming pared 6 bases from V and 4 bases from J, leaving 18 bases between. The CDR3 contains 15 residues. CDR3 residues: CASRQNLYSSYGYTF. CDR3 sequence (DNA): TGTGCCAGCAGGCAGAACCTGTACAGTTCCTATGGCTACACCTTC.

Only one count was recorded for this clonotype. Because the CDR3's place on the DNA is in doubt, the DNA is left out and the CDR3 is given as listed by TCRdb. The chain's CDR3 is CASSFYICSVSGGETQYF. The chain carries TRBV7-8 and TRBJ2-5; the table's D call of TRBD1 was not tested on the DNA. Germline CDR1 is SGHVS and CDR2 is FQNEAQ. The CDR3 contains 18 residues when both ends are counted.

This clonotype was seen more than once but under ten times. The V gene is TRBV19, the J gene TRBJ1-5; weak D call: TRBD1 (5 bases). V was shortened by 4 bases and J by 0 bases, with 13 bases between the two germline ends. Germline loops: CDR1 LNHDA, CDR2 SQIVND (reference sequence). The CDR3 spans 16 residues. CDR3 DNA sequence: TGTGCCAGTAGTACGGTGAGAGGGGCTAGCAATCAGCCCCAGCATTTT. Translating it yields CASSTVRGASNQPQHF. The whole variable domain, filled in from reference TRBV19 and TRBJ1-5, reads DGGITQSPKYLFRKEGQNVTLSCEQNLNHDAMYWYRQDPGQGLRLIYYSQIVNDFQKGDIAEGYSVSREKKESFPLTVTSAQKNPTAFYLCASSTVRGASNQPQHFGDGTRLSIL.